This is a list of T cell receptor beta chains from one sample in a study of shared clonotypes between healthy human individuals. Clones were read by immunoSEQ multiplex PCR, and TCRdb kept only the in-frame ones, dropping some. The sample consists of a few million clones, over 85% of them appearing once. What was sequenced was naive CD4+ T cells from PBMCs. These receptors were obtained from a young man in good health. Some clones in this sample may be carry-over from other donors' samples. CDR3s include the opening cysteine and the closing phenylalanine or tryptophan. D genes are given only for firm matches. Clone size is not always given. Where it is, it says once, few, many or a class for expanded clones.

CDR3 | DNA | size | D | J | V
CASSDGQIQETQYF | TGTGCCAGCAGTGATGGACAGATCCAAGAGACCCAGTACTTC | . | . | TRBJ2-5 | TRBV25-1
CASTAGAPNIQYF | TGTGCCAGCACAGCCGGGGCTCCAAACATTCAGTACTTC | . | . | TRBJ2-4 | TRBV28
CASSRGPYEQYF | TGTGCCAGCAGCCGGGGCCCTTACGAGCAGTACTTC | . | . | TRBJ2-7 | TRBV28
CASTRGGAGTDTQYF | TGTGCCAGCACCCGGGGGGGGGCAGGGACAGATACGCAGTATTTT | . | TRBD2 | TRBJ2-3 | TRBV5-4
CASSPPYRGSEQYF | TGTGCCAGCAGCCCACCTTACAGGGGAAGCGAGCAGTACTTC | . | TRBD1 | TRBJ2-7 | TRBV7-9
CASSEIVMGRRTYEQYF | TGTGCCAGCAGTGAAATCGTGATGGGACGGCGGACCTACGAGCAGTACTTC | . | . | TRBJ2-7 | TRBV2
CASSPSGMAHEQYF | TGTGCCAGCAGCCCTAGCGGGATGGCCCACGAGCAGTACTTC | . | TRBD2 | TRBJ2-7 | TRBV7-6
CASSFARMVETQYF | TGTGCCAGCAGCTTTGCCAGGATGGTTGAGACCCAGTACTTC | . | . | TRBJ2-5 | TRBV7-2
CASSEVGQGYSPLHF | TGTGCCAGCAGTGAAGTTGGACAGGGGTATTCACCCCTCCACTTT | . | TRBD1 | TRBJ1-6 | TRBV6-1
CASSDRRGGSRTQYF | TGTGCCAGCTCAGATCGGAGGGGGGGCAGTAGGACGCAGTATTTT | . | . | TRBJ2-3 | TRBV18
CASSLGGTGVETQYF | TGCGCCAGCAGCTTGGGCGGGACAGGGGTGGAGACCCAGTACTTC | . | TRBD1 | TRBJ2-5 | TRBV5-1
CASSPPGNSQDSYEQYF | TGTGCCAGCTCACCACCGGGGAATTCGCAGGATTCCTACGAGCAGTACTTC | . | . | TRBJ2-7 | TRBV18
CSVERSSGGYQETQYF | TGCAGCGTTGAACGATCTAGCGGAGGCTACCAAGAGACCCAGTACTTC | few | TRBD2 | TRBJ2-5 | TRBV29-1
CASNPVAGGNEQFF | TGCGCCAGCAACCCCGTGGCGGGGGGCAATGAGCAGTTCTTC | once | TRBD2 | TRBJ2-1 | TRBV5-1
CASIEDGNTEAFF | TGTGCCAGCATCGAGGACGGGAACACTGAAGCTTTCTTT | few | . | TRBJ1-1 | TRBV2
CASSLTAGKGYTF | TGTGCCAGCAGCTTAACGGCTGGGAAAGGCTACACCTTC | . | . | TRBJ1-2 | TRBV7-3
CASSASGTGENNEQFF | TGTGCCAGCAGTGCGTCCGGGACAGGGGAAAACAATGAGCAGTTCTTC | . | TRBD1 | TRBJ2-1 | TRBV28
CASSYSRLAVPAEQYF | TGTGCCAGCAGTTACTCGAGACTAGCGGTACCCGCCGAGCAGTACTTC | . | TRBD2 | TRBJ2-7 | TRBV6-5
CASSEYGRGELFF | TGTGCCAGCAGTGAATACGGCCGCGGGGAGCTGTTTTTT | . | . | TRBJ2-2 | TRBV25-1
CSVEDTYTDTQYF | TGCAGCGTTGAGGACACCTACACAGATACGCAGTATTTT | . | . | TRBJ2-3 | TRBV29-1
CASSAQTGSGNTIYF | TGCGCCAGCAGCGCCCAGACAGGGTCTGGAAACACCATATATTTT | . | TRBD1 | TRBJ1-3 | TRBV5-1
CASSLEATSRYEQYF | TGCGCCAGCAGCTTGGAGGCAACCTCAAGGTACGAGCAGTACTTC | . | . | TRBJ2-7 | TRBV5-1
CASSLESRRSEKLFF | TGCGCCAGCAGCTTAGAGTCCCGCCGCAGTGAAAAACTGTTTTTT | . | . | TRBJ1-4 | TRBV5-1
CASSLIGGVTYNEQFF | TGTGCCAGCAGCTTAATAGGGGGAGTAACCTACAATGAGCAGTTCTTC | . | . | TRBJ2-1 | TRBV7-3
CASARPGTAEAFF | TGTGCTAGTGCTAGGCCTGGGACCGCTGAAGCTTTCTTT | once | . | TRBJ1-1 | TRBV12-5
CATRGPGDEAFF | TGTGCCACCAGGGGACCGGGGGATGAAGCTTTCTTT | . | . | TRBJ1-1 | TRBV2
CASSFGSQETQYF | TGCGCCAGCAGCTTCGGGTCACAAGAGACCCAGTACTTC | . | . | TRBJ2-5 | TRBV5-1
CASSIMGGSTGELFF | TGTGCCAGTAGTATTATGGGGGGCAGCACCGGGGAGCTGTTTTTT | . | . | TRBJ2-2 | TRBV19
CASSLEWTGQETQYF | TGTGCCAGCAGCTTAGAGTGGACAGGGCAAGAGACCCAGTACTTC | once | TRBD1 | TRBJ2-5 | TRBV7-6
CASSPSGRVVYEQYF | TGTGCCAGCAGTCCCTCGGGGAGGGTGGTGTACGAGCAGTACTTC | once | TRBD2 | TRBJ2-7 | TRBV28
CASTRTGLTDTQYF | TGTGCCAGTACCCGGACAGGGTTGACAGATACGCAGTATTTT | . | TRBD1 | TRBJ2-3 | TRBV19
CASSPTGTNEKLFF | TGTGCCAGCAGTCCGACAGGGACTAATGAAAAACTGTTTTTT | . | TRBD1 | TRBJ1-4 | TRBV6-5
CASSLGLADSYEQYF | TGCGCCAGCAGCTTGGGGCTAGCGGACTCCTACGAGCAGTACTTC | . | TRBD2 | TRBJ2-7 | TRBV5-1
CASNSRGGENYNIQYF | TGTGCCAGTAATTCCAGGGGCGGAGAGAACTATAACATTCAGTACTTC | . | . | TRBJ2-4 | TRBV19
CASSLKGSLDGYTF | TGTGCCAGCAGTTTGAAAGGCTCCCTTGATGGCTACACCTTC | . | . | TRBJ1-2 | TRBV2
CASSFSSGRIPDTQYF | TGTGCCAGCAGCTTCTCTAGCGGGAGGATACCAGATACGCAGTATTTT | . | TRBD2 | TRBJ2-3 | TRBV7-7
CASSYVLDPNEQFF | TGTGCCAGCAGTTACGTCCTAGATCCAAATGAGCAGTTCTTC | . | . | TRBJ2-1 | TRBV27
CASSARERTRDEQFF | TGTGCCAGCAGCGCCCGAGAGAGGACTAGGGATGAGCAGTTCTTC | . | TRBD2 | TRBJ2-1 | TRBV2
CASSYRTTHYNEQFF | TGTGCCAGCAGTTATAGGACTACCCACTACAATGAGCAGTTCTTC | . | . | TRBJ2-1 | TRBV6-5
CASSMRLINYGYTF | TGTGCCAGTAGTATGAGACTGATTAACTATGGCTACACCTTC | . | . | TRBJ1-2 | TRBV19
CAISEAPATGDTIYF | TGTGCCATCAGTGAAGCCCCCGCCACGGGGGACACCATATATTTT | . | . | TRBJ1-3 | TRBV10-3
CASSLGQDSATNEKLFF | TGTGCCAGCAGCTTGGGACAGGACAGTGCAACTAATGAAAAACTGTTTTTT | . | . | TRBJ1-4 | TRBV5-4
CSGLSGRESYNEQFF | TGCAGCGGCCTTAGCGGGAGGGAGTCCTACAATGAGCAGTTCTTC | . | TRBD2 | TRBJ2-1 | TRBV29-1
CASSLGQPNEQFF | TGCGCCAGCAGCTTGGGACAGCCCAATGAGCAGTTCTTC | . | . | TRBJ2-1 | TRBV5-1
CATSGGLTDTQYF | TGTGCCACGTCAGGGGGTCTCACAGATACGCAGTATTTT | once | TRBD1 | TRBJ2-3 | TRBV19
CASSGKRTSGRTYNEQFF | TGTGCCAGCAGCGGAAAAAGGACTAGCGGGAGGACCTACAATGAGCAGTTCTTC | . | TRBD2 | TRBJ2-1 | TRBV28
CASSLSGRDGGNTIYF | TGTGCCAGCAGTTTAAGTGGCAGGGATGGCGGAAACACCATATATTTT | . | . | TRBJ1-3 | TRBV28